The 23 T cell receptor beta chains below all came from one sample that was sequenced in a study of T cell responses to AZD1222 COVID-19 vaccine. The assay was immunoSEQ multiplex PCR, and TCRdb's table has in-frame clones only and misses some. This sample has 90,000 to 150,000 clones, with 88% found just once. The material sequenced was peripheral blood, taken on day 0 of AZD1222 vaccination. These receptors all stem from an adult in good health.

The chain recombines TRBV10-3 with TRBJ2-1; TRBD2 matches at 10 bases. V was pared by 7 bases and J by 7 bases, with 13 bases of the junction left unmatched. The CDR3 is 16 residues long. Germline CDR1 and CDR2: ENHRY and SYGVKD. The CDR3: CAINTPSGGLGNEQFF. The CDR3, as DNA: TGTGCCATCAACACACCTAGCGGGGGCCTCGGGAATGAGCAGTTCTTC.

The V gene is TRBV28, the J gene TRBJ2-7; D could derive from TRBD1 or TRBD2 (5 bases each). The V and J ends lost 2 bases and 2 bases respectively, with 13 bases between them. This CDR3 is built from 15 residues. CDR1 and CDR2 (germline): MDHEN, SYDVKM. CDR3 nucleotides: TGTGCCAGCAGTTTAGGCCAGGGACCACCCTACGAGCAGTACTTC. Translating it yields CASSLGQGPPYEQYF.

The chain recombines TRBV9 with TRBJ2-3; 9 positions agree with TRBD2. The germline V gene has CDR1 SGDLS and CDR2 YYNGEE. There are 18 residues in the CDR3. V was pared by 4 bases and J by 2 bases, with 14 bases of the junction left unmatched. In nucleotides, the CDR3 is TGTGCCAGCAGCCCACGGGGGGCGGGAGGGCCGCCCACAGATACGCAGTATTTT. This sequence encodes CASSPRGAGGPPTDTQYF.

The chain uses TRBV6-5 and TRBJ1-2, with D unclear. Germline lookup yields CDR1 MNHEY and CDR2 SVGAGI. The CDR3 runs to 13 residues. Between the trimmed V and J ends, which lost 5 bases and 4 bases, there was a span of 11 bases. The CDR3 DNA reads TGTGCCAGCAGTCAGACAAAGGGCTATGGCTACACCTTC. It encodes CASSQTKGYGYTF.

The chain employs TRBV24-1 and TRBJ1-1; D gene uncertain. The CDR3 length is 14 residues. V was shortened by 9 bases and J by 7 bases, with 20 bases between the two germline ends. In germline, CDR1 is KGHDR, CDR2 SFDVKD. CDR3: CATPPGGRSFEAFF. CDR3 bases: TGTGCCACCCCCCCCGGTGGGAGAAGCTTTGAAGCTTTCTTT.

This clone was counted only a few times. This chain joins TRBV24-1 and TRBJ2-1; 7 bases are shared with TRBD2. Germline loops: CDR1 KGHDR, CDR2 SFDVKD. V shed 5 bases, J shed 7 bases, and the junction held 19 bases outside the gene matches. The CDR3 is made up of 18 amino acids. The CDR3 nucleotides read TGTGCCACCAGTGGGGGCTCCCCAGGGAGGGCCTTGGTAAATGAGCAGTTCTTC. Residues: CATSGGSPGRALVNEQFF.

This chain connects TRBV2 to TRBJ1-5; D is possibly TRBD1 (6 bases). The CDR3 sequence is 13 residues long. Trimming took off 10 bases at V and 5 bases at J, with 15 bases between the two ends. Germline-derived CDR1 and CDR2 are SNHLY and FYNNEI. The CDR3 DNA follows: TGTGCCACCGAGGGGGGAGGGGATCAGCCCCAGCATTTT. Amino acids: CATEGGGDQPQHF.

The chain has TRBV23-1 and TRBJ1-1; D is undetermined. TRBV23-1 carries the ORF label, with uncertain function. V was shortened by 3 bases and J by 11 bases, with 19 bases between the two germline ends. The CDR3 runs 14 residues. This chain's CDR3 is CASSHSEGGPRAFF. In DNA, the CDR3 is TGCGCCAGCAGTCATTCAGAAGGCGGCCCGAGGGCTTTCTTT.

Comments on this clone: A junction boundary mismatches the germline segment, possibly from a read error. The chain couples TRBV30 to TRBJ2-7; D is unresolved. The CDR3 has 14 amino acids. Germline loops: CDR1 GTSNPN, CDR2 SVGIG (reference sequence). This CDR3 is CAWSYSGWVSVIRF. The CDR3 DNA is TGTGCCTGGAGTTACTCCGGGTGGGTGAGCGTCATTCGGTTC.

The chain joins TRBV14 to TRBJ2-6, with D possibly TRBD2 on 5 matching bases. The germline V gene has CDR1 SGHDN and CDR2 FVKESK. The CDR3 length is 17 residues. Trimming removed 4 bases at V and 3 bases at J, with 16 bases between. The CDR3 DNA reads TGTGCCAGCAGCCCACAATCCCGGGCGGGTGGGGCCAACGTCCTGACTTTC. Translating gives CASSPQSRAGGANVLTF.

V is TRBV3-1 (or the pseudogene TRBV3-2) and J is TRBJ2-3, with 8 positions matching TRBD2. The trim removed 6 bases at V and 3 bases at J, leaving 8 bases unmatched. The CDR3 totals 15 residues. Germline V gene data show CDR1 as LGHDT and CDR2 as YNNKEL (reference sequence). The DNA of the CDR3 is TGTGCCAGCAGGCCCGGGGGGGGAAGGACAGATACGCAGTATTTT. It encodes CASRPGGGRTDTQYF.

The gene calls are TRBV24-1 and TRBJ2-5; possible D gene TRBD2, 7 bases. CDR1 is KGHDR, CDR2 SFDVKD, per germline. CDR3 length equals 14 residues. Trimming stripped 5 bases from V and 5 bases from J, with 14 bases between. The CDR3 loop is CATSVGGPRETQYF. CDR3 DNA sequence: TGTGCCACCAGTGTGGGGGGGCCAAGGGAGACCCAGTACTTC.

The chain links TRBV12-5 to TRBJ2-5; D is ambiguous. The CDR3 has 12 residues. CDR1 LGHNT and CDR2 FRNRAP come from the germline V gene. Trimming left V 7 bases short and J 5 bases short, with 11 bases between. Written as DNA, the CDR3 is TGTGCTAGTGCCACCGGCTCCGAGACCCAGTACTTC. This codes for CASATGSETQYF.

The V gene is TRBV29-1, the J gene TRBJ2-7; 8 positions match TRBD1. CDR3 length equals 16 residues. CDR1 and CDR2 from the germline V gene are SQVTM and ANQGSEA. V was pared by 6 bases and J by 0 bases, with 13 bases of the junction left unmatched. CDR3 coding DNA: TGCAGCGTCCCAAGGGGTCCGACAGGGGACTCCTACGAGCAGTACTTC. It is translated as CSVPRGPTGDSYEQYF.

This chain connects TRBV30 to TRBJ1-4; unclear D gene. Trimming cost V 0 bases and J 8 bases, with 10 bases left between them. The CDR3 is 13 amino acids. Per germline, CDR1 GTSNPN and CDR2 SVGIG (reference sequence). CDR3 nucleotides: TGTGCCTGGAGTGTCCAGGCCGCCGAAAAACTGTTTTTT. Its protein product is CAWSVQAAEKLFF.

The chain carries TRBV3-1 (or the pseudogene TRBV3-2) and TRBJ2-2, with 15 bases identical to TRBD2. The germline CDR1 and CDR2 sequences are LGHDT and YNNKEL (reference sequence). The CDR3 covers 18 residues. Germline trimming cut 3 bases from V and 7 bases from J; bases unmatched to any gene: 9. This CDR3 reads CASSHWTSGRAEGGELFF. The DNA of the CDR3 is TGTGCCAGCAGCCACTGGACTAGCGGGAGGGCCGAGGGCGGGGAGCTGTTTTTT.

This chain uses TRBV9 with TRBJ2-7, with TRBD1 identical over 9 bases. CDR3 size: 15 residues. Trimming at V came to 0 bases and at J to 4 bases, leaving 5 bases not matched to a gene. The germline V gene encodes CDR1 SGDLS and CDR2 YYNGEE. In DNA form, the CDR3 reads TGTGCCAGCAGCGTAGGGGGACAGGGTTTATACGAGCAGTACTTC. This gives the protein CASSVGGQGLYEQYF.

The sample holds one count of this clone. This rearrangement joins TRBV19 to TRBJ1-4; D gene unclear. CDR1 and CDR2 (germline): LNHDA, SQIVND (reference sequence). V lost 8 bases and J lost 4, with 8 bases in between. CDR3 size: 12 residues. The CDR3 spells CASGLYNEKLFF. As DNA, the CDR3 is TGTGCCAGTGGACTTTATAATGAAAAACTGTTTTTT.

This chain joins TRBV20-1 and TRBJ2-1, with TRBD2 identical over 7 bases. There are 11 residues in the CDR3. After removal of 6 bases from V and 9 bases from J, the junction contained 5 bases not matched to a gene. Germline assignment: CDR1 DFQATT and CDR2 SNEGSKA (reference sequence). The CDR3 DNA follows: TGCAGTGCCACCCTAGCGGCTGAGCAGTTCTTC. Translating gives CSATLAAEQFF.

The CDR3 region is CASSLGGRIYNEQFF. CDR3 nucleotides: TGTGCCAGCAGCTTGGGTGGGCGGATCTACAATGAGCAGTTCTTC. The genes are TRBV7-9 and TRBJ2-1, with D hard to call. Trimming stripped 3 bases from V and 3 bases from J, with 12 bases between. The germline gives CDR1 SEHNR, CDR2 FQNEAQ (reference sequence). The CDR3 is 15 residues long.

The chain joins TRBV18 to TRBJ2-7; D gene ambiguous. CDR3 length: 14 amino acids. V was clipped by 4 bases and J by 12 bases, with 22 bases between them. Germline CDR1 KGHSH, CDR2 LQKENI. CDR3 DNA sequence: TGTGCCAGCTCACAGATCCCGCAAAACGAAAGACCGTACTTC. Encoded protein: CASSQIPQNERPYF.

The rearrangement uses TRBV7-9 and TRBJ1-5; D is perhaps TRBD1 (6 bases). From germline, CDR1 is SEHNR and CDR2 FQNEAQ (reference sequence). V lost 5 bases to trimming and J lost 3 bases, with 14 bases between them. CDR3 length: 15 residues. The CDR3 region is CASSPLGGNNQPQHF. CDR3 nucleotide sequence: TGTGCCAGCAGCCCCTTAGGGGGGAACAATCAGCCCCAGCATTTT.

V usage is TRBV6-5 and J usage is TRBJ2-7; perhaps TRBD1 as D (5 bases). The V end lost 8 bases, the J end lost 3 bases, and 8 bases lay between the germline ends. CDR1 and CDR2 (germline): MNHEY, SVGAGI. This CDR3 comprises 11 residues. CDR3 sequence reads: CASARDYEQYF. DNA of the CDR3: TGTGCCAGCGCCAGGGACTACGAGCAGTACTTC.